Listed here are 4 T cell receptor beta chains from one sample, sequenced in a study of graft-versus-host responses after intestinal transplantation. Clones were read by immunoSEQ multiplex PCR, and TCRdb kept only the in-frame ones, dropping some. Seen here are 15,000 to 20,000 clones, around 79% observed once, and the top ten hold 1.5% to 2%. Sequencing used PBMCs, obtained 14 days after transplant. These receptors were taken from a human patient who received an intestinal transplant, so some T cells may come from the graft donor.

This chain connects TRBV10-1 to TRBJ2-5; D remains ambiguous. Germline V gene data show CDR1 as WNHNN and CDR2 as SYGVQD (reference sequence). Trimming shortened V by 0 bases and J by 5 bases, and 7 bases separated the two germline ends. The CDR3 is 13 residues long. CDR3 protein: CASSESARETQYF. As DNA, the CDR3 is TGCGCCAGCAGTGAGTCTGCTAGGGAGACCCAGTACTTC.

The chain joins TRBV7-6 to TRBJ1-1; no clear D. The CDR3 runs to 14 residues. V lost 5 bases and J 4 bases, leaving 14 bases between the germline ends. Germline V CDR1 and CDR2: SGHVS, FNYEAQ. CDR3 sequence: CASSPSGGSTEAFF. As DNA, the CDR3 is TGTGCCAGCAGCCCAAGTGGAGGATCCACTGAAGCTTTCTTT.

This clone was seen once. The J gene is TRBJ2-7, the V gene TRBV4-1, with TRBD2 matching over 11 bases. Germline-derived CDR1 and CDR2 are MGHRA and YSYEKL. The CDR3 spans 20 residues. V lost 1 base and J lost 3; bases outside the gene matches: 17. The CDR3 spells CASSQGGGDSGRGRDYEQYF. For the CDR3, the DNA is TGCGCCAGCAGCCAAGGCGGAGGCGATAGCGGGAGGGGTCGGGACTACGAGCAGTACTTC.

V usage is TRBV5-8 and J usage is TRBJ2-7; 8 bases map to TRBD1. Per the germline V gene, CDR1 is SGHTS and CDR2 is YDEGEE. This CDR3 spans 15 amino acids. Unmatched junction bases numbered 12, after V lost 5 bases and J lost 5 bases. The CDR3 spells CASSCRDRYLDEQYF. For the CDR3, the DNA is TGTGCCAGCAGTTGCCGGGACAGGTATTTAGACGAGCAGTACTTC.